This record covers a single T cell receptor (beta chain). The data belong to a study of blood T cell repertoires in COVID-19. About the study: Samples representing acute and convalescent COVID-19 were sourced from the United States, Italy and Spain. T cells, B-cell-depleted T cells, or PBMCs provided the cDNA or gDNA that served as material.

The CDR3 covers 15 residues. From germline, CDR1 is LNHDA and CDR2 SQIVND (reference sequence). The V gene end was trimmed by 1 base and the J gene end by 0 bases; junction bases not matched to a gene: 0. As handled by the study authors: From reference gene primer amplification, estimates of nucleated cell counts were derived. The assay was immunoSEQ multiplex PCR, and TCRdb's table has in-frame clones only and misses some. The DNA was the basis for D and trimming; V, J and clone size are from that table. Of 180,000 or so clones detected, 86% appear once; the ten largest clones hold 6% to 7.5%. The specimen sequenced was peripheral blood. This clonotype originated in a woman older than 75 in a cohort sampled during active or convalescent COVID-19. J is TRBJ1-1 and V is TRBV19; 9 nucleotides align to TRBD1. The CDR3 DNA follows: TGTGCCAGTAGTATAGGGGACAGGGTGAACACTGAAGCTTTCTTT. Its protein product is CASSIGDRVNTEAFF.